Shown below are 20 T cell receptor beta chains from a single sample sequenced in a study of blood T cell repertoires in COVID-19. The assay was immunoSEQ multiplex PCR, and TCRdb's table has in-frame clones only and misses some. The profile shows approximately 97,000 clones, roughly 86% of them singletons. Sequencing used peripheral blood. These receptors came from a man in his forties with active or convalescent COVID-19.

The chain is built from TRBV7-2 and TRBJ1-1, with D perhaps matching TRBD1 (5 bases). This CDR3 has 14 amino acids. The germline CDR1 and CDR2 sequences are SGHTA and FQGNSA. V was shortened by 3 bases and J by 1 base, with 9 bases between the two germline ends. CDR3 in DNA: TGTGCCAGCAGCTTTGGTAGGGGGAACACTGAAGCTTTCTTT. Residues: CASSFGRGNTEAFF. Supplemented by reference TRBV7-2 and TRBJ1-1, the full variable domain reads GAGVSQSPSNKVTEKGKDVELRCDPISGHTALYWYRQSLGQGLEFLIYFQGNSAPDKSGLPSDRFSAERTGGSVSTLTIQRTQQEDSAVYLCASSFGRGNTEAFFGQGTRLTVV.

Only one count was recorded for this clone. The chain uses TRBV5-4 and TRBJ2-3; 7 bases match TRBD2. The CDR3 extends over 15 amino acids. J lost 0 bases, V lost 4 bases, and 5 bases had no gene match. The V gene's germline CDR1 is SGHNT and CDR2 YYREEE (reference sequence). CDR3 DNA: TGTGCCAGCAGCGCCGGCGGGGGAAGCACAGATACGCAGTATTTT. As protein: CASSAGGGSTDTQYF.

V gene TRBV12-3 or TRBV12-4 combines with J gene TRBJ1-2; D gene ambiguous. This CDR3 has 12 residues. V was cut by 1 base and J by 8 bases, with 8 bases left in between. CDR3 in DNA: TGTGCCAGCAGTTTAGACCGAGGGGGCTACACCTTC. Amino acids: CASSLDRGGYTF.

The chain uses TRBV5-1 and TRBJ2-5; D might be TRBD1 (6 bases). The length of the CDR3 is 16 residues. Germline V lookup: CDR1 SGHRS, CDR2 YFSETQ. Trimming pared 0 bases from V and 1 base from J, leaving 13 bases between. In DNA, the CDR3 is TGCGCCAGCAGCTTGGGGTGGGACACTGCCCAAGAGACCCAGTACTTC. Translating it yields CASSLGWDTAQETQYF.

This clone appeared once. The gene calls are TRBV10-1 and TRBJ1-1; D is possibly TRBD1 (5 bases). Trimming cost V 6 bases and J 0 bases, with 8 bases left between them. The CDR3 totals 13 residues. The V gene's germline CDR1 is WNHNN and CDR2 SYGVQD (reference sequence). The CDR3 loop reads CASREGLNTEAFF. CDR3 nucleotides: TGCGCCAGCAGAGAGGGGCTGAACACTGAAGCTTTCTTT.

The rearrangement uses TRBV6-2 or TRBV6-3 and TRBJ2-7; a possible D gene is TRBD1 (5 bases). The CDR3 spans 12 residues. Between the trimmed V and J ends, which lost 4 bases and 12 bases, there was a span of 16 bases. CDR1 and CDR2 (germline): MNHEY, SVGEGT. This CDR3 reads CASSSFGGRGYF. DNA for the CDR3: TGTGCCAGCAGTTCCTTTGGTGGAAGGGGGTACTTC.

This sequence joins TRBV4-3 and TRBJ1-1; D is ambiguous. Germline V CDR1 and CDR2: LGHNA, YSLEER. The CDR3 covers 13 residues. With 8 bases removed from V and 1 base from J, the gap between germline ends came to 11 bases. This CDR3 reads CASRRAENTEAFF. Written as DNA, the CDR3 is TGCGCCAGCCGGAGAGCAGAGAACACTGAAGCTTTCTTT.

The chain links TRBV18 to TRBJ1-2; 8 bases agree with TRBD1. CDR1 is KGHSH and CDR2 is LQKENI in the germline V gene. The CDR3 runs 15 residues. V gave up 0 bases and J gave up 1 base; unmatched junction bases: 1. The CDR3 loop is CASSPPTGDNYGYTF. As DNA, the CDR3 is TGTGCCAGCTCACCACCGACAGGGGATAACTATGGCTACACCTTC.

Only a few counts were recorded for this clone. The rearrangement joins TRBV6-5 to TRBJ2-3; no clear D. Per the germline V gene, CDR1 is MNHEY and CDR2 is SVGAGI. Trimming took 6 bases from V and 0 from J, leaving 7 bases between them. CDR3 size: 13 residues. Written as DNA, the CDR3 is TGTGCCAGCAGGGGCCATAGCACAGATACGCAGTATTTT. The encoded protein is CASRGHSTDTQYF.

J is TRBJ1-1 and V is TRBV3-1 (or the pseudogene TRBV3-2), with D possibly matching TRBD1 (5 bases). CDR3 length equals 14 residues. The V end lost 0 bases, the J end lost 8 bases, and 13 bases lay between the germline ends. The V gene's germline CDR1 is LGHDT and CDR2 YNNKEL (reference sequence). This CDR3 is CASSQDLTVAEAFF. The CDR3 DNA reads as TGTGCCAGCAGCCAAGATCTGACAGTAGCCGAAGCTTTCTTT.

This sequence joins TRBV25-1 and TRBJ1-5, with 10 bases lining up with TRBD1. Per germline, CDR1 MGHDK and CDR2 SYGVNS. The V and J ends lost 3 bases and 2 bases, in that order; junction bases with no gene match: 10. This CDR3 spans 18 amino acids. The CDR3 is CASSDSHTGTGGNQPQHF. The CDR3 DNA is TGTGCCAGCAGTGACTCTCACACCGGGACAGGGGGCAATCAGCCCCAGCATTTT.

This sequence joins TRBV19 and TRBJ1-6, with D maybe TRBD1 (6 bases). The V and J ends lost 6 bases and 8 bases respectively, with 11 bases between them. Per germline, CDR1 LNHDA and CDR2 SQIVND (reference sequence). The CDR3 extends over 13 amino acids. The CDR3 region is CASSRNRDSPLHF. The DNA for the CDR3 is TGTGCCAGTAGCAGGAACAGGGATTCACCCCTCCACTTT.

The V call is TRBV18, the J call TRBJ1-6, with a tentative D call TRBD1 (5 bases). V was shortened by 2 bases and J by 8 bases, with 10 bases between the two germline ends. This CDR3 is built from 14 residues. Germline values: CDR1 KGHSH, CDR2 LQKENI. CDR3 loop: CASSPNQQDSPLHF. CDR3 in DNA: TGTGCCAGCTCACCAAATCAACAGGATTCACCCCTCCACTTT.

The chain couples TRBV18 to TRBJ2-7; 10 nucleotides match TRBD2. Unmatched junction bases numbered 2, after V lost 3 bases and J lost 3 bases. Looked up from germline, CDR1 is KGHSH and CDR2 is LQKENI. The CDR3 is made up of 14 amino acids. DNA for the CDR3: TGTGCCAGCTCACCGACTAGCGGGTACTACGAGCAGTACTTC. The encoded protein is CASSPTSGYYEQYF.

This clone was counted between two and nine times. CDR3 region: CASSPDRGGQPQHF. Here the CDR3 DNA reads TGTGCCAGCAGCCCGGACAGGGGAGGTCAGCCCCAGCATTTT. This rearrangement joins TRBV5-4 to TRBJ1-5, with TRBD1 matching 9 bases. V lost 4 bases, J lost 6 bases, and 5 bases stayed unmatched. Germline V gene lookup returns CDR1 SGHNT and CDR2 YYREEE (reference sequence). This CDR3 contains 14 residues.

V usage is TRBV3-1 (or the pseudogene TRBV3-2) and J usage is TRBJ1-6; D possibly corresponds to TRBD1 (6 bases). CDR3 size: 19 residues. V gave up 0 bases and J gave up 3 bases, with 18 bases separating them. Germline V gene sequence: CDR1 LGHDT, CDR2 YNNKEL (reference sequence). CDR3 in DNA: TGTGCCAGCAGCCAAGATCAGGGGTATGGCAGGAGCTATAATTCACCCCTCCACTTT. Amino acids: CASSQDQGYGRSYNSPLHF.

This chain joins TRBV7-9 and TRBJ2-1; D gene uncertain. The V gene's germline CDR1 is SEHNR and CDR2 FQNEAQ (reference sequence). V was pared by 0 bases and J by 7 bases, with 10 bases between. There are 14 residues in the CDR3. In DNA form, the CDR3 reads TGTGCCAGCAGCTTAGCGGGCAGGTCGAATGAGCAGTTCTTC. Its protein is CASSLAGRSNEQFF.

This chain joins TRBV30 and TRBJ1-2; 8 positions agree with TRBD1. Germline lookup yields CDR1 GTSNPN and CDR2 SVGIG (reference sequence). The J segment lost 6 bases and the V segment lost 8 bases, leaving 8 bases of the junction unmatched. The CDR3 spans 12 residues. The CDR3 region has the DNA TGTGCCACTCCGGACAGGGAGGATGGCTACACCTTC. Translation gives CATPDREDGYTF.

Written as DNA, the CDR3 is TGTGCCAGCAGTTGGAGCGGGGGCGCGGGAGGCTACACCTTC. This encodes CASSWSGGAGGYTF. This chain connects TRBV6-5 to TRBJ1-2; D is perhaps TRBD1 (6 bases). Trimming took off 4 bases at V and 8 bases at J, with 17 bases between the two ends. Germline V gene sequence: CDR1 MNHEY, CDR2 SVGAGI. The CDR3 consists of 14 residues.

The chain combines TRBV5-1 with TRBJ2-5; D is possibly TRBD1 (6 bases). The germline gives CDR1 SGHRS, CDR2 YFSETQ. The CDR3 covers 13 residues. Trimming took 3 bases from V and 5 from J, leaving 11 bases between them. The CDR3 DNA reads TGCGCCAGCAGCTCACAGGGTCCTGAGACCCAGTACTTC. It codes for CASSSQGPETQYF.